What follows are 3 T cell receptor beta chains derived from one specimen sequenced in a study of CD8+CD57+ T cells in acquired aplastic anemia (dated by TCRdb to the late 2010s). Patients chosen for sequencing had shown expansion of CD8+CD57+ cells by flow cytometry. The data were produced on an Illumina HiSeq 2000. Profiling of TCR beta VDJ combinations and CDR3 sequences used genomic DNA as the template. The public sequencing data were trimmed at Q25 with fastp and processed into clonotypes with MiXCR by TCRdb, which kept only in-frame beta chains. One record per CDR3 amino acid sequence lists the most common genes and DNA. In this sample the table shows roughly 250,000 distinct CDR3 sequences, 70% to 85% of which occur a single time. About two fifths of the sample is held by the ten biggest clonotypes. The specimen was sorted CD4+, CD8+, or CD8+CD57+ T cells (not recorded which) from PBMCs. The receptors here all came from a human donor with aplastic anemia.

The chain combines TRBV9 with TRBJ2-6, with 11 nucleotides matching TRBD2. V trimming: 3 bases; J trimming: 16 bases; junction bases outside the gene matches: 12. The CDR3 sequence is 15 residues long. CDR1 is SGDLS and CDR2 is YYNGEE in the germline V gene. CDR3 sequence reads: CASSDGTSGINTLTF. The CDR3 DNA reads TGTGCCAGCAGCGACGGGACTAGCGGAATCAACACGCTGACTTTC. Complete variable domain (other parts from reference TRBV9 and TRBJ2-6): DSGVTQTPKHLITATGQRVTLRCSPRSGDLSVYWYQQSLDQGLQFLIQYYNGEERAKGNILERFSAQQFPDLHSELNLSSLELGDSALYFCASSDGTSGINTLTFGAGSRLTVL.

This chain connects TRBV9 to TRBJ1-1; D gene unclear. Germline CDR1 and CDR2: SGDLS and YYNGEE. The CDR3 length is 14 residues. Trimming stripped 0 bases from V and 1 base from J, with 7 bases between. The CDR3 here is CASSVAGSNTEAFF. CDR3 sequence (DNA): TGTGCCAGCAGCGTAGCAGGATCGAACACTGAAGCTTTCTTT.

The CDR3 region is CASNKGGGSQETQYF. CDR3 bases: TGTGCCAGTAATAAAGGGGGGGGCAGTCAAGAGACCCAGTACTTC. The chain couples TRBV19 to TRBJ2-5, with D tentatively TRBD2 (7 bases). Per the germline V gene, CDR1 is LNHDA and CDR2 is SQIVND (reference sequence). V lost 7 bases and J 2 bases, leaving 17 bases between the germline ends. The CDR3 has 15 amino acids.